This is a list of T cell receptor beta chains from one sample in a study of shared clonotypes between healthy human individuals. The data were produced by immunoSEQ multiplex PCR, yet TCRdb's version contains in-frame clones alone and is incomplete. The sample includes around 1,900,000 clones, around 93% of them seen just once. The sample was naive CD8+ T cells from PBMCs. All receptors derive from a man aged 18 to 30 in good health. Some clones in this sample may be carry-over from other donors' samples. The CDR3 runs from the conserved cysteine through the conserved F or W. A D gene is named only where the DNA matches it firmly. The listing skips clone size in some rows; elsewhere it reads once, few, many or a size class.

TRBV7-8,.,TRBJ2-7,17,TRBD1,CASSPRQGKGTLYEQYF,TGTGCCAGCAGCCCTCGACAGGGGAAGGGTACTTTGTACGAGCAGTACTTC
TRBV19,.,TRBJ1-1,15,.,CASSIRGRGGDEAFF,TGTGCCAGTAGTATACGAGGCCGCGGGGGTGACGAAGCTTTCTTT
TRBV7-8,.,TRBJ1-1,13,.,CASSARVNTEAFF,TGTGCCAGCAGCGCTCGGGTGAACACTGAAGCTTTCTTT
TRBV7-2,once,TRBJ2-1,16,TRBD1,CASSDRQGAIYNEQFF,TGTGCCAGCAGCGACCGACAGGGGGCTATCTACAATGAGCAGTTCTTC
TRBV30,.,TRBJ1-1,14,.,CAWSGIGLFTEAFF,TGTGCCTGGAGTGGGATAGGGCTCTTCACTGAAGCTTTCTTT
TRBV5-4,.,TRBJ2-3,16,TRBD2,CASSSKSSGSLDTQYF,TGTGCCAGCAGCTCGAAATCTAGCGGGAGTTTAGATACGCAGTATTTT
TRBV7-9,.,TRBJ1-3,16,.,CASTQLGADIGNTIYF,TGTGCCAGCACCCAACTAGGGGCGGATATTGGAAACACCATATATTTT
TRBV27,.,TRBJ2-7,14,.,CASTPGSGPYEQYF,TGTGCCAGCACCCCAGGGAGCGGCCCGTACGAGCAGTACTTC
TRBV7-8,.,TRBJ2-7,17,TRBD2,CASSSPPLAGVSYEQYF,TGTGCCAGCAGCTCGCCGCCTCTAGCGGGGGTGTCCTACGAGCAGTACTTC
TRBV28,.,TRBJ2-7,14,.,CASSLRLNSYEQYF,TGTGCCAGCAGCCTTCGACTTAACTCCTACGAGCAGTACTTC
TRBV11-2,.,TRBJ2-7,15,TRBD1,CASTPWAGGSYEQYF,TGTGCCAGCACCCCCTGGGCAGGGGGATCGTACGAGCAGTACTTC
TRBV6-1,once,TRBJ2-1,14,TRBD2,CASSRLAGGDEQFF,TGTGCCAGCAGTCGACTAGCGGGAGGCGATGAGCAGTTCTTC
TRBV15,.,TRBJ2-2,16,.,CATSRAGIVVTGELFF,TGTGCCACCAGCAGAGCAGGGATAGTAGTCACCGGGGAGCTGTTTTTT